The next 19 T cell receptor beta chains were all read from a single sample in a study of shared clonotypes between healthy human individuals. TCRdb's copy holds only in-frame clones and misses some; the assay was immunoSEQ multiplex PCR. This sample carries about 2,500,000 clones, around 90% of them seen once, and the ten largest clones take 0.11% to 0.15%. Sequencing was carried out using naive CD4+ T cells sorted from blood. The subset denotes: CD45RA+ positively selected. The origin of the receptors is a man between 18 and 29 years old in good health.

CDR3 sequence (DNA): TGCGCCAGCAGCCAATTAAGCGCGACCTACAATGAGCAGTTCTTC. Protein product: CASSQLSATYNEQFF. This chain joins TRBV4-1 and TRBJ2-1; D is unresolved. The germline V gene encodes CDR1 MGHRA and CDR2 YSYEKL. V was pared by 2 bases and J by 2 bases, with 10 bases between. The CDR3 spans 15 residues.

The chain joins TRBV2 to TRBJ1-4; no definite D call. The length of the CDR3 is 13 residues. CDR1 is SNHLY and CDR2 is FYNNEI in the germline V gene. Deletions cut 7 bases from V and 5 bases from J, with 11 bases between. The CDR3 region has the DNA TGTGCCAGCAAGGGCACGTTAAATGAAAAACTGTTTTTT. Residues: CASKGTLNEKLFF.

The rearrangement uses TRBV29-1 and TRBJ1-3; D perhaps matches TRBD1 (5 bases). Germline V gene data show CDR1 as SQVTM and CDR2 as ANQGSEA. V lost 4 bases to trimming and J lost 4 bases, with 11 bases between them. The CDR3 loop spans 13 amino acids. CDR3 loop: CSVGIGAGNTIYF. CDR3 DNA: TGCAGCGTTGGGATAGGGGCCGGAAACACCATATATTTT.

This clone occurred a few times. CDR3 nucleotide sequence: TGTGCCAGCTCACTAGACATACAGGGGGCTGGTTCACCCCTCCACTTT. Translated, it gives CASSLDIQGAGSPLHF. This chain links TRBV18 with TRBJ1-6; 9 bases align to TRBD1. With 4 bases clipped from V and 9 bases from J, the junction kept 10 bases outside the gene matches. Per the germline V gene, CDR1 is KGHSH and CDR2 is LQKENI. The CDR3 is 16 amino acids.

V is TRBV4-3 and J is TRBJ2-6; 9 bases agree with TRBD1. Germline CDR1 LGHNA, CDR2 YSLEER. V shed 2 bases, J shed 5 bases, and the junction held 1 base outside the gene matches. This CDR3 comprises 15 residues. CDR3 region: CASSQTGGRANVLTF. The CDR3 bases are TGCGCCAGCAGCCAAACAGGGGGCCGGGCCAACGTCCTGACTTTC.

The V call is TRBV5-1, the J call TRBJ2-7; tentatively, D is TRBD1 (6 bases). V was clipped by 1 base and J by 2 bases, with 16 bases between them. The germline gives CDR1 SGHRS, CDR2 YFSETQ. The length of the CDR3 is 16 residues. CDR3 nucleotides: TGCGCCAGCAGCTTGTTACAGGGATTAGAGGCCTACGAGCAGTACTTC. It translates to CASSLLQGLEAYEQYF. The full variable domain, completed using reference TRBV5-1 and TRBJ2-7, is KAGVTQTPRYLIKTRGQQVTLSCSPISGHRSVSWYQQTPGQGLQFLFEYFSETQRNKGNFPGRFSGRQFSNSRSEMNVSTLELGDSALYLCASSLLQGLEAYEQYFGPGTRLTVT.

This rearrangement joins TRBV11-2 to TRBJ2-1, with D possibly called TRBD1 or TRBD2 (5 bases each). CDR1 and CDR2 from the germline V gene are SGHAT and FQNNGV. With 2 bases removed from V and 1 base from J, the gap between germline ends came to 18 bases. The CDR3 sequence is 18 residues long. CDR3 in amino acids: CASSLRGTLEGSYNEQFF. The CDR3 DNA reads TGTGCCAGCAGCTTACGGGGAACCCTAGAGGGGTCCTACAATGAGCAGTTCTTC.

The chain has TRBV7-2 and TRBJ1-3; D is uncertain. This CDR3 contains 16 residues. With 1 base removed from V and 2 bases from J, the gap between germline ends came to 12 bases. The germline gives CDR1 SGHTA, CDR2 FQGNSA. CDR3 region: CASSLEQVAAGNTIYF. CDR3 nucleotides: TGTGCCAGCAGCTTAGAGCAGGTAGCAGCTGGAAACACCATATATTTT.

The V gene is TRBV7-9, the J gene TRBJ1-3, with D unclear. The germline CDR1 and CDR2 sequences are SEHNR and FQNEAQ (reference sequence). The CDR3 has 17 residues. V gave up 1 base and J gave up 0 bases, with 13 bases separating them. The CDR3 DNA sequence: TGTGCCAGCAGCTTAGGAGGTCTGGGAGACTCTGGAAACACCATATATTTT. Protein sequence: CASSLGGLGDSGNTIYF. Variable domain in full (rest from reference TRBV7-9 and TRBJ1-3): DTGVSQNPRHKITKRGQNVTFRCDPISEHNRLYWYRQTLGQGPEFLTYFQNEAQLEKSRLLSDRFSAERPKGSFSTLEIQRTEQGDSAMYLCASSLGGLGDSGNTIYFGEGSWLTVV.

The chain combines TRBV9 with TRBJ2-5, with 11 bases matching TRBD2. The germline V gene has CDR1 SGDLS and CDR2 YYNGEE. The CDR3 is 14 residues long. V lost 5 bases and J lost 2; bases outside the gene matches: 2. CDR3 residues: CASRLAGEQETQYF. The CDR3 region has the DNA TGTGCCAGCAGACTAGCGGGAGAGCAAGAGACCCAGTACTTC.

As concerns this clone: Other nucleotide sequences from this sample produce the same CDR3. The CDR3 sequence is CASSPQGNEKLFF. The CDR3 DNA is TGTGCCAGCAGTCCCCAGGGAAATGAAAAACTGTTTTTT. V usage is TRBV6-6 and J usage is TRBJ1-4; D is perhaps TRBD1 (5 bases). Germline CDR1 MNHNY, CDR2 SVGAGI (reference sequence). Trimming stripped 5 bases from V and 5 bases from J, with 9 bases between. This CDR3 comprises 13 residues.

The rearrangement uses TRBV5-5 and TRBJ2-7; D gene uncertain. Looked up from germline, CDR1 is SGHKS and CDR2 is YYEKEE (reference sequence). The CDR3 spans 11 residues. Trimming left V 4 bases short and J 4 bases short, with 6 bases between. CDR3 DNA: TGTGCCAGCAGCACAGAATACGAGCAGTACTTC. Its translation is CASSTEYEQYF.

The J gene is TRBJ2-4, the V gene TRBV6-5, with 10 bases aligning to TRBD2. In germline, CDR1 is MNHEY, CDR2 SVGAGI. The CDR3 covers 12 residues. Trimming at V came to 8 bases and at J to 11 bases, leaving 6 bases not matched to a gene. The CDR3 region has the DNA TGTGCCAGCGGCGGGCTAGCGGGGGTTCAGTACTTC. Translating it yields CASGGLAGVQYF.

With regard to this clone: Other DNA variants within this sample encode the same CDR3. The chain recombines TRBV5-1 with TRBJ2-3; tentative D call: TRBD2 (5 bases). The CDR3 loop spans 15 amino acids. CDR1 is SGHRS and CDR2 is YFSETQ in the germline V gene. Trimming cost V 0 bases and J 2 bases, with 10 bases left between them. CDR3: CASSLEDSYTDTQYF. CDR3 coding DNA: TGCGCCAGCAGCTTGGAGGACTCCTACACAGATACGCAGTATTTT.

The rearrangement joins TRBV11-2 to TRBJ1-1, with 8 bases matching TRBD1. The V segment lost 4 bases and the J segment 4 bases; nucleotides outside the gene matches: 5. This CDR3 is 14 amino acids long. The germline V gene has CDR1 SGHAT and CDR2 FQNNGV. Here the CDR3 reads CASSSMTGVTEAFF. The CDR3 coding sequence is TGTGCCAGCAGCTCCATGACAGGGGTCACTGAAGCTTTCTTT.

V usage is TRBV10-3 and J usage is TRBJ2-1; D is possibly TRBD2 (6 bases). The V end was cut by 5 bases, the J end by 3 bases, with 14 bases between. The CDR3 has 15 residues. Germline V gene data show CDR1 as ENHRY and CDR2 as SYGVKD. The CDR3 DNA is TGTGCCATCAGTTCCCCCGGGACTCTCTACAATGAGCAGTTCTTC. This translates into CAISSPGTLYNEQFF.

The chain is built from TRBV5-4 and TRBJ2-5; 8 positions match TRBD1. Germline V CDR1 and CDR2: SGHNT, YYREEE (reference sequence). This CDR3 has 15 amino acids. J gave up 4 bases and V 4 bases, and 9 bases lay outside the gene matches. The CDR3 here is CASSPRTGRGETQYF. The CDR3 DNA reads TGTGCCAGCAGCCCCCGGACAGGGCGGGGAGAGACCCAGTACTTC. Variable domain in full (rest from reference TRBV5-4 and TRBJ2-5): ETGVTQSPTHLIKTRGQQVTLRCSSQSGHNTVSWYQQALGQGPQFIFQYYREEENGRGNFPPRFSGLQFPNYSSELNVNALELDDSALYLCASSPRTGRGETQYFGPGTRLLVL.

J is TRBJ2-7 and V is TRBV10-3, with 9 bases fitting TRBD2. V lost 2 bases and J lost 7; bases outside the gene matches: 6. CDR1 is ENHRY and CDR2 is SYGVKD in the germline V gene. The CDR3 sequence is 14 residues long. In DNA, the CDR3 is TGTGCCATCAGTGAGGTAGCGGGGGATTTGGAGCAGTACTTC. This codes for CAISEVAGDLEQYF.

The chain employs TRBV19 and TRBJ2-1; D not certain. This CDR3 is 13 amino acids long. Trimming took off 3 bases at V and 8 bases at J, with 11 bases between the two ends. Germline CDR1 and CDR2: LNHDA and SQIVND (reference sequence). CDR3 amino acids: CASSINFFHEQFF. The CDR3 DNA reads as TGTGCCAGTAGTATTAACTTCTTCCATGAGCAGTTCTTC.